These 12 T cell receptor beta chains were all obtained from the same sample, sequenced in a study of T cell changes during pregnancy in multiple sclerosis. Using immunoSEQ multiplex PCR, the repertoire was profiled, and TCRdb retains in-frame clones only, with some absent. Of tens of thousands of clones detected, about 96% appear once; the ten largest clones hold about 0.92%. The specimen comprised peripheral blood, sampled in the second trimester of pregnancy. The receptors originated from a female donor with multiple sclerosis, enrolled in a pregnancy study.

V and J are TRBV7-6 and TRBJ2-2; 10 bases are shared with TRBD1. The CDR3 extends over 17 amino acids. The V and J ends lost 3 bases and 3 bases, in that order; junction bases with no gene match: 7. From germline, CDR1 is SGHVS and CDR2 FNYEAQ. CDR3 sequence: CASSLKRTGGHTGELFF. In DNA form, the CDR3 reads TGTGCCAGCAGCTTGAAACGGACAGGGGGGCACACCGGGGAGCTGTTTTTT. Full variable domain (outside the CDR3, taken from reference TRBV7-6 and TRBJ2-2): GAGVSQSPRYKVTKRGQDVALRCDPISGHVSLYWYRQALGQGPEFLTYFNYEAQQDKSGLPNDRFSAERPEGSISTLTIQRTEQRDSAMYRCASSLKRTGGHTGELFFGEGSRLTVL.

This chain connects TRBV4-1 to TRBJ1-5; TRBD1 agrees at 9 bases. The V gene's germline CDR1 is MGHRA and CDR2 YSYEKL. CDR3 size: 18 residues. V gave up 5 bases and J gave up 0 bases; unmatched junction bases: 11. The CDR3 spells CASSARDRVENSNQPQHF. Here the CDR3 DNA reads TGCGCCAGCAGCGCCCGGGACAGGGTGGAAAATAGCAATCAGCCCCAGCATTTT.

The chain has TRBV5-8 and TRBJ2-5; 10 nucleotides line up with TRBD2. Germline V gene sequence: CDR1 SGHTS, CDR2 YDEGEE. This CDR3 has 18 amino acids. Losses at the gene ends were 4 bases for V and 6 bases for J; bases not matched to a gene: 18. CDR3 sequence (DNA): TGTGCCAGCAGCCCTTGGGGGGGTAGCGGGGGGCCCCCGAAGACCCAGTACTTC. Protein: CASSPWGGSGGPPKTQYF.

This clone occurred a few times. The chain links TRBV27 to TRBJ2-1, with TRBD1 as a possible D gene (5 bases). V lost 8 bases to trimming and J lost 0 bases, with 17 bases between them. There are 16 residues in the CDR3. Germline V gene lookup returns CDR1 MNHEY and CDR2 SMNVEV (reference sequence). The CDR3 loop reads CASDSLQRTSYNEQFF. The DNA of the CDR3 is TGTGCCAGCGACAGCCTCCAGCGAACCTCCTACAATGAGCAGTTCTTC.

The chain employs TRBV6-1 and TRBJ1-5, with D unresolved. The ends were cut back, 8 bases at V and 2 bases at J, with 7 bases in the middle. The V gene's germline CDR1 is MNHNS and CDR2 SASEGT. The CDR3 is made up of 12 amino acids. CDR3 loop: CASGQGNQPQHF. The CDR3 nucleotides read TGTGCCAGCGGCCAGGGCAATCAGCCCCAGCATTTT.

J is TRBJ2-1 and V is TRBV4-1; TRBD2 agrees at 10 bases. The ends lost 7 bases at V and 7 bases at J; junction bases unmatched: 7. The CDR3 totals 14 residues. Germline lookup yields CDR1 MGHRA and CDR2 YSYEKL. The CDR3 loop reads CASTSAGGQNEQFF. DNA for the CDR3: TGCGCCAGCACCTCAGCGGGGGGGCAGAATGAGCAGTTCTTC.

The chain carries TRBV7-2 and TRBJ2-2, with TRBD2 matching over 9 bases. The CDR3 is made up of 15 amino acids. The junction had 1 base not matched to a gene; V was cut back by 4 bases and J by 1 base. Per germline, CDR1 SGHTA and CDR2 FQGNSA. The CDR3 DNA is TGTGCCAGCAGCTCACTAGCGGGGAACACCGGGGAGCTGTTTTTT. Protein: CASSSLAGNTGELFF.

The J gene is TRBJ1-2, the V gene TRBV4-2; TRBD1 might be the D (6 bases). Deletions cut 1 base from V and 6 bases from J, with 21 bases between. Germline V lookup: CDR1 LGHNA, CDR2 YNFKEQ. This CDR3 comprises 17 residues. CDR3 amino acids: CASSQGVSTGFRDGYTF. The CDR3 nucleotides read TGTGCCAGCAGCCAAGGGGTCAGTACAGGGTTTCGGGATGGCTACACCTTC.

The count of this clone is one. The chain is built from TRBV20-1 and TRBJ2-5, with D perhaps matching TRBD1 (5 bases). V lost 5 bases, J lost 4 bases, and 8 bases lay in between. The germline V gene encodes CDR1 DFQATT and CDR2 SNEGSKA (reference sequence). This CDR3 is built from 11 residues. The CDR3: CSALRGETQYF. CDR3 DNA: TGCAGTGCTTTAAGGGGAGAGACCCAGTACTTC.

The V call is TRBV7-9, the J call TRBJ1-3; D possibly corresponds to TRBD1 (5 bases). The CDR3 extends over 15 amino acids. The V gene lost 4 bases and the J gene lost 2 bases, with 12 bases spanning the gap. The V gene's germline CDR1 is SEHNR and CDR2 FQNEAQ (reference sequence). CDR3 amino acids: CASSSGAIPGNTIYF. CDR3 DNA: TGTGCCAGCAGCTCTGGGGCCATTCCTGGAAACACCATATATTTT.

This chain connects TRBV18 to TRBJ1-4; 12 positions match TRBD1. Trimming at V came to 6 bases and at J to 7 bases, leaving 3 bases not matched to a gene. Germline V gene data show CDR1 as KGHSH and CDR2 as LQKENI. The CDR3 consists of 14 residues. Here the CDR3 reads CASSRDRGPEKLFF. CDR3 in DNA: TGTGCCAGCTCGCGGGACAGGGGGCCTGAAAAACTGTTTTTT.

Written as DNA, the CDR3 is TGTGCCAGCAGCTTAAGACTAGCGGGAACGGCAAAACAAGAGACCCAGTACTTC. Translating gives CASSLRLAGTAKQETQYF. The genes are TRBV7-3 and TRBJ2-5; 11 bases map to TRBD2. CDR3 length equals 18 residues. The germline V gene has CDR1 SGHTA and CDR2 FQGTGA. J gave up 2 bases and V 1 base, and 9 bases lay outside the gene matches.